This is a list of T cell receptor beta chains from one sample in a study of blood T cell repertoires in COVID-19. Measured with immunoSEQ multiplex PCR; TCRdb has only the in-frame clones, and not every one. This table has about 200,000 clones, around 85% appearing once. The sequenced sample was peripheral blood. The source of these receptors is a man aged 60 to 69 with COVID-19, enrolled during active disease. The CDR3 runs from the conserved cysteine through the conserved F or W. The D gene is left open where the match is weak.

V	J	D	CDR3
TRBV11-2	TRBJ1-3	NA	CASSLSGTPGNTIYF
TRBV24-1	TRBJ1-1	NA	CATSGIPGTEAFF
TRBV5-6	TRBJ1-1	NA	CASSLVSDEAFF
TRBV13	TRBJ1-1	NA	CASSLGTVNTEAFF
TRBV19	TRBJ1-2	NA	CASSERAGHYGYTF
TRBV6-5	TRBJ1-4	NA	CASRPGGGGEKLFF
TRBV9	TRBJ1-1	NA	CASSAGGGWVTEAFF
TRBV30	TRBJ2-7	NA	CAWSRQDWYEQYF
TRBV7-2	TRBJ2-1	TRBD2	CASSRSGGYNEQFF
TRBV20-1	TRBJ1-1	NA	CSASGGMNTEAFF
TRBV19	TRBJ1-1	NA	CASSTLLNTEAFF
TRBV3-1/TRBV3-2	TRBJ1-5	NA	CASSQDGGNQPQHF
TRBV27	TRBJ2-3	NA	CASSFWGGTDTQYF
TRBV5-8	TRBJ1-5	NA	CASSLSGTPIEQPQHF
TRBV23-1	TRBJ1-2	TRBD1	CASSRRQGAGYGYTF
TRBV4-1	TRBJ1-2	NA	CASSQSIGERYGYTF
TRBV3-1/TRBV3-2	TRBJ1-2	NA	CASSQVSRYGYTF
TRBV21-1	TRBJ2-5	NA	CASSKPKDRIVETQYF
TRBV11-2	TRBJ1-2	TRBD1	CASSSPGQGSGYTF
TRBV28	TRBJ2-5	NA	CASSRAGGGRWETQYF
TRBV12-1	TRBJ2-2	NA	CASSWGREVGELFF
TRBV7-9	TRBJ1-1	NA	CASSLDKNTEAFF
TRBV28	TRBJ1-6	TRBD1	CASSFRDRVRSPLHF
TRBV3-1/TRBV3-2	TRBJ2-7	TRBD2	CASRIAGVSEQYF
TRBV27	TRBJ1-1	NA	CASSLKPLVTEAFF
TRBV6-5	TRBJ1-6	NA	CASSSGRINSPLHF
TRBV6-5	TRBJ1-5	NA	CASIGVILPQHF
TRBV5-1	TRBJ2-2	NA	CASSLAGGELFF
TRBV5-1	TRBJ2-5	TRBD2	CASSLEASGREETQYF
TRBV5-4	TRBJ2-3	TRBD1	CASSRTGTGSTDTQYF
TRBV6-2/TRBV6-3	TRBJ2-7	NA	CASSYSDRSRFYEQYF
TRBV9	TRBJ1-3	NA	CASSVTGLAGNTIYF
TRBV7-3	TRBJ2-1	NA	CASTGNNEQFF
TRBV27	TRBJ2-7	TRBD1	CASSLSRQGSYEQYF
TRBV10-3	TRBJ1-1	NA	CAISEEGYEAFF
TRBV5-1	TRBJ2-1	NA	CASSLERAGEQFF
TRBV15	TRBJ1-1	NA	CATSDTLVAFF
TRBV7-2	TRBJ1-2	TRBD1	CASSLGLGQGYGYTF
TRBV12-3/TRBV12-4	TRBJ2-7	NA	CASSLEGVNEQYF
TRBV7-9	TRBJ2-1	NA	CASSLEGDFNEQFF
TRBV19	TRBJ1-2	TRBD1	CASSLSGTAYGYTF
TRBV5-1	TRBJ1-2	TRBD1	CASSWGTGLNYGYTF
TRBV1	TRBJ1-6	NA	CTSSPGGRNSPLHF
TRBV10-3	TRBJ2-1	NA	CAIRVDGSSYNEQFF
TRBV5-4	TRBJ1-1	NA	CASSLDAGPTEAFF
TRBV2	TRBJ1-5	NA	CASSKSEPKHF